Listed here is a single T cell receptor (beta chain). Authors' data handling: Nucleated cell counts were estimated from reference gene primer amplification. Repertoires were generated with immunoSEQ multiplex PCR, while TCRdb's copy carries only in-frame clones and drops some. From that table come the V and J calls and clone size; the DNA was used to work out D and trimming. The sample yields approximately 180,000 clones, roughly 85% seen once. This CDR3 has 14 amino acids. V dropped 0 bases and J dropped 7 bases, with 11 bases sitting between them. The germline CDR1 and CDR2 sequences are SGHKS and YYEKEE (reference sequence). Each recovered donor of Cohort 3 presented with two negative PCRs, clearance, or symptom resolution. The sample is drawn from a study of blood T cell repertoires in COVID-19. Study as a whole: Nucleic acid was either cDNA or gDNA, and it came from T cells, B-cell-depleted T cells, or PBMCs.

Sequencing input: PBMCs or T cells enriched from blood (not recorded which). V usage is TRBV5-5 and J usage is TRBJ1-5; the D is unclear. The receptor was isolated from a man between 40 and 49 years old who had recovered from COVID-19. The CDR3 spells CASSLGGFGQPQHF. In nucleotides, the CDR3 is TGTGCCAGCAGCTTGGGAGGCTTTGGACAGCCCCAGCATTTT.